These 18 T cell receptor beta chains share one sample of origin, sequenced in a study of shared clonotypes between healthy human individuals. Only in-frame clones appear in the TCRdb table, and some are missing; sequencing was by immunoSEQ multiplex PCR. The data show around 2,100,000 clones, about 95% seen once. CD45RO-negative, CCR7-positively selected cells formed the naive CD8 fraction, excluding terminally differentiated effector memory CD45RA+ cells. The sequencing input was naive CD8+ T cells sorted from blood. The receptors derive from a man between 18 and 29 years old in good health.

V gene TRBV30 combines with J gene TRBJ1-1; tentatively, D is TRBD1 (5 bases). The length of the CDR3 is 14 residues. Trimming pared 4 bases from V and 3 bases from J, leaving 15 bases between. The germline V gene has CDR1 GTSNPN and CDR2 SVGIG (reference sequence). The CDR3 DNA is TGTGCCTGGACCGCGGGTTGGGGGGACACTGAAGCTTTCTTT. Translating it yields CAWTAGWGDTEAFF.

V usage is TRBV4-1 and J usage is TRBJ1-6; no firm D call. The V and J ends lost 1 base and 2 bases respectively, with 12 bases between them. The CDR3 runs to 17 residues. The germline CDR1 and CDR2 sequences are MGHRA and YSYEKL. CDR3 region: CASSQGGAIAYNSPLHF. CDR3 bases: TGCGCCAGCAGCCAAGGGGGAGCTATCGCCTATAATTCACCCCTCCACTTT.

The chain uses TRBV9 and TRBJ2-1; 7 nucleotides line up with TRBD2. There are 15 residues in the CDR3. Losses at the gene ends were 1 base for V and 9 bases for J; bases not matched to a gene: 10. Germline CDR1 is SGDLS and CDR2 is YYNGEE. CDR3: CASSVSGGQSTEQFF. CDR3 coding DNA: TGTGCCAGCAGCGTATCGGGAGGCCAGTCTACTGAGCAGTTCTTC.

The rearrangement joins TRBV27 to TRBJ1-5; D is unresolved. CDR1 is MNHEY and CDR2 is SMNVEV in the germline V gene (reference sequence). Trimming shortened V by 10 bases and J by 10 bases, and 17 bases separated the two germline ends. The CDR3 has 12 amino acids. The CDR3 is CAISTGEKPQHF. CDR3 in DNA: TGTGCCATCTCGACTGGGGAAAAACCCCAGCATTTT.

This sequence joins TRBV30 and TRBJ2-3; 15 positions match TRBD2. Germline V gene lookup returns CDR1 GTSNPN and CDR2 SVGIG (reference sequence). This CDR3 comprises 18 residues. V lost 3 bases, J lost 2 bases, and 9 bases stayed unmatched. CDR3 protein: CAWSSRGLAGGPTDTQYF. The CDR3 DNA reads TGTGCCTGGAGCTCCCGCGGACTAGCGGGAGGGCCCACAGATACGCAGTATTTT.

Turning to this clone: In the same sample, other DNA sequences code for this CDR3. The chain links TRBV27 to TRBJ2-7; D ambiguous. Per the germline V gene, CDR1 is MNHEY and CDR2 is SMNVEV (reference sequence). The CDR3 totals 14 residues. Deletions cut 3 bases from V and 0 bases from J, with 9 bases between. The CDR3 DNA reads TGTGCCAGCAGTTTGGGTGGGTACTCCTACGAGCAGTACTTC. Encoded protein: CASSLGGYSYEQYF.

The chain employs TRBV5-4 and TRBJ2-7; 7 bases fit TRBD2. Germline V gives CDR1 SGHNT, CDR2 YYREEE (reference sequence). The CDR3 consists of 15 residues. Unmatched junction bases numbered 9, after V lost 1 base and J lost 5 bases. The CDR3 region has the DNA TGTGCCAGCAGCTTGCGTTTTGGCGGGGGTCACGAGCAGTACTTC. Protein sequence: CASSLRFGGGHEQYF.

As DNA, the CDR3 is TGCGCCAGCAGTGAGTCCGGGACAGGGCCCTATGGCTACACCTTC. It translates to CASSESGTGPYGYTF. The chain joins TRBV10-2 to TRBJ1-2, with 9 positions matching TRBD1. The CDR3 has 15 amino acids. CDR1 is WSHSY and CDR2 is SAAADI in the germline V gene. The V segment lost 0 bases and the J segment 4 bases; nucleotides outside the gene matches: 3.

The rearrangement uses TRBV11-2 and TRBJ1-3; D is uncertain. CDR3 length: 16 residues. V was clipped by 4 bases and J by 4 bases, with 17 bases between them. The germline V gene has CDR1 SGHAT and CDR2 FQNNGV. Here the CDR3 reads CASSSYYLRQGNTIYF. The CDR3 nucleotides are TGTGCCAGCAGCTCGTACTACCTACGCCAAGGAAACACCATATATTTT.

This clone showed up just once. The CDR3 sequence: CAIRIQGDEQFF. As DNA, the CDR3 is TGTGCCATCAGGATACAGGGTGATGAGCAGTTCTTC. The V call is TRBV10-3, the J call TRBJ2-1; a possible D gene is TRBD1 (6 bases). Per germline, CDR1 ENHRY and CDR2 SYGVKD. The CDR3 is 12 amino acids. The germline V and J ends were trimmed by 6 bases and 8 bases, with 11 bases remaining between them.

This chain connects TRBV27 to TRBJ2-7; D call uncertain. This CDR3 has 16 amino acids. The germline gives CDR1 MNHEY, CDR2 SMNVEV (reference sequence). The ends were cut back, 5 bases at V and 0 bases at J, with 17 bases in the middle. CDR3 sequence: CASSPPGPRTSYEQYF. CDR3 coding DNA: TGTGCCAGCAGTCCCCCCGGTCCTCGAACCTCCTACGAGCAGTACTTC.

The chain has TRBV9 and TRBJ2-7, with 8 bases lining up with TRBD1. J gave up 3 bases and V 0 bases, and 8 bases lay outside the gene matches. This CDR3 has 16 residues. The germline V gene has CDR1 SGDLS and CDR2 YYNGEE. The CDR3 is CASSVAPGQELYEQYF. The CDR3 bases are TGTGCCAGCAGCGTAGCTCCGGGACAGGAACTCTACGAGCAGTACTTC.

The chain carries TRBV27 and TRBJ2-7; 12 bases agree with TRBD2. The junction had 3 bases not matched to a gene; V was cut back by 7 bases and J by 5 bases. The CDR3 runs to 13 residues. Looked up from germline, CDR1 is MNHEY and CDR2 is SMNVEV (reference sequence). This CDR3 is CASTTSGGDEQYF. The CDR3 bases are TGTGCCAGCACGACTAGCGGGGGAGACGAGCAGTACTTC.

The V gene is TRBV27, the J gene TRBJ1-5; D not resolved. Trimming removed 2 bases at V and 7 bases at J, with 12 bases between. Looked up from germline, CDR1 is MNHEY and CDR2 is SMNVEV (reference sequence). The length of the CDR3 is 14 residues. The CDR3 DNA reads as TGTGCCAGCAGTTTAACCGGGTCAGCACAGCCCCAGCATTTT. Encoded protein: CASSLTGSAQPQHF.

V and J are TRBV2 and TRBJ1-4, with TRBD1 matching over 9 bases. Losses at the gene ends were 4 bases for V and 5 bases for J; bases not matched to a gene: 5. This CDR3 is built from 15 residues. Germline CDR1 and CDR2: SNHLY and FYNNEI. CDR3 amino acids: CASSGVGQGNEKLFF. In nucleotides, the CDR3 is TGTGCCAGCAGTGGGGTGGGACAGGGAAATGAAAAACTGTTTTTT.

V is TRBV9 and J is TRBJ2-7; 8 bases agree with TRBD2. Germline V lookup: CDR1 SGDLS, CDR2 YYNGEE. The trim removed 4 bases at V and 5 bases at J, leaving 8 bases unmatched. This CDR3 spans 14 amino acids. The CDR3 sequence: CASSPAGGGNEQYF. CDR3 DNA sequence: TGTGCCAGCAGCCCCGCGGGGGGAGGGAACGAGCAGTACTTC.

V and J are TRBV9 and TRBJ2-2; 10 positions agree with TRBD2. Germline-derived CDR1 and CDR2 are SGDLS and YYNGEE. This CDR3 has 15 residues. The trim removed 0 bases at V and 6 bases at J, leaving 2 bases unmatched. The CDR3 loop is CASSVESGRAGELFF. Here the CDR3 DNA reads TGTGCCAGCAGCGTAGAAAGCGGGAGGGCCGGGGAGCTGTTTTTT.

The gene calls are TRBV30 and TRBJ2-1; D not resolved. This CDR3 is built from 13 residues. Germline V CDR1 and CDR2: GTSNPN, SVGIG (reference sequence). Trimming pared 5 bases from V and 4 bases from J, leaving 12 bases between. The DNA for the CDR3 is TGTGCCTGGGGCCCCCTCGGGTACAATGAGCAGTTCTTC. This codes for CAWGPLGYNEQFF.